This TCR beta chain comes out of a study of cytomegalovirus exposure and HLA in healthy donors. Study summary: Prior work identified under 130 million unique TCR beta sequences in some 180 million T cells. Study-level findings and limits: Roughly uniform depth of sequencing across donors was assumed in presence/absence analyses. In a later analysis, an Asian-associated ancestry cluster reportedly showed fewer N-insertions than the approximately 660-donor mean.

These donors counted as nominally healthy when sampled, but unrecorded immune exposures were likely. The primer mix had 60 Vbeta and 13 Jbeta primers. Profiling relied on immunoSEQ multiplex PCR, and the TCRdb table lists in-frame clones only, not all of them. The data show approximately 210,000 clones, with about 87% seen just once and 1.5% to 2% held by the top ten. Concerning this clone: What it binds is not known.

Germline-derived CDR1 and CDR2 are LGHNT and FRNRAP. The length of the CDR3 is 12 residues. This chain uses TRBV12-5 with TRBJ2-5; D unclear. Matching the DNA end better, TRBJ2-7 makes the J call doubtful. Sequenced sample: PBMCs. The TCR originated in a woman aged 18 to 35 in good health and CMV-seronegative. CDR3 DNA: TGTGCTAGTGGTTTGGTGAGTCACGAGCAGTACTTC. Its translation is CASGLVSHEQYF.